This T cell receptor beta chain was obtained from a study of cytomegalovirus exposure and HLA in healthy donors. Findings and caveats of the study: In a later analysis, a genetic analysis reported fewer productive-TCR N-insertions in an Asian-associated ancestry cluster than the cohort average.

A word on this clone: The antigen is not known.

A multiplex PCR was run with 60 Vbeta primers and 13 Jbeta primers. Using immunoSEQ multiplex PCR, the repertoire was profiled, and TCRdb retains in-frame clones only, with some absent. The data hold some 120,000 clones, with approximately 80% observed a single time. The TCR was taken from a man in his late teens or twenties in good health and CMV-seronegative. The specimen was PBMCs.

The CDR3 protein is CASSPRHAAGFNEQFF. CDR3 sequence (DNA): TGTGCCAGCAGCCCCCGCCATGCAGCGGGGTTCAATGAGCAGTTCTTC. This sequence joins TRBV11-3 and TRBJ2-1; TRBD2 matches 7 bases. The CDR3 runs 16 residues. Losses at the gene ends were 5 bases for V and 6 bases for J; bases not matched to a gene: 13. CDR1 and CDR2 (germline): SGHNT, YENEEA.